The 11 T cell receptor beta chains below all came from one sample that was sequenced in a study of blood T cell repertoires in COVID-19. TCRdb keeps only in-frame clones here, not all; method: immunoSEQ multiplex PCR. The sample lists approximately 45,000 clones, more than 75% seen once, with 3.9% in the top ten. Sequencing input: peripheral blood. The receptors stem from a man aged 40-49 years with COVID-19, enrolled during active disease.

The chain employs TRBV5-1 and TRBJ2-5, with TRBD2 matching 7 bases. V was clipped by 4 bases and J by 1 base; unmatched bases: 4. The germline gives CDR1 SGHRS, CDR2 YFSETQ. CDR3 size: 14 residues. The CDR3 spells CASSQPGGQETQYF. In nucleotides, the CDR3 is TGCGCCAGCAGCCAACCGGGGGGCCAAGAGACCCAGTACTTC.

The chain has TRBV10-2 and TRBJ1-5; D perhaps matches TRBD1 (5 bases). Germline-derived CDR1 and CDR2 are WSHSY and SAAADI. The CDR3 is 15 amino acids. V was clipped by 6 bases and J by 9 bases, with 21 bases between them. CDR3 bases: TGCGCCAGCAGATCGGGGACGGAGGAGGGTAGGCCCCAGCATTTT. It yields the protein CASRSGTEEGRPQHF.

In this sample, this clone turned up a few times. The chain combines TRBV10-1 with TRBJ2-5; 9 bases align to TRBD2. J lost 5 bases, V lost 0 bases, and 7 bases had no gene match. This CDR3 region has 16 residues. The germline V gene encodes CDR1 WNHNN and CDR2 SYGVQD (reference sequence). CDR3 sequence: CASSESLGLARETQYF. CDR3 in DNA: TGCGCCAGCAGTGAGTCATTGGGACTAGCCCGGGAGACCCAGTACTTC.

The rearrangement links TRBV6-1 to TRBJ1-3; TRBD1 matches at 7 bases. The CDR3 covers 19 residues. With 3 bases clipped from V and 0 bases from J, the junction kept 14 bases outside the gene matches. Looked up from germline, CDR1 is MNHNS and CDR2 is SASEGT. For the CDR3, the DNA is TGTGCCAGCAGTGAGAGGGGGGACAGACTCACCCTCTCTGGAAACACCATATATTTT. Translating it yields CASSERGDRLTLSGNTIYF.

The rearrangement uses TRBV5-4 and TRBJ1-1; D may be TRBD1 (5 bases). V lost 1 base and J lost 1, with 5 bases in between. Germline values: CDR1 SGHNT, CDR2 YYREEE (reference sequence). The CDR3 totals 13 residues. CDR3 nucleotides: TGTGCCAGCAGCTTGCAGGGGAACACTGAAGCTTTCTTT. Protein: CASSLQGNTEAFF.

The chain joins TRBV9 to TRBJ2-2; 9 bases map to TRBD2. The V and J ends lost 4 bases and 7 bases, in that order; junction bases with no gene match: 8. The germline CDR1 and CDR2 sequences are SGDLS and YYNGEE. The CDR3 runs to 15 residues. The CDR3 DNA follows: TGTGCCAGCAGCCCACTGCGGGGGGGCCTCGGGGAGCTGTTTTTT. This codes for CASSPLRGGLGELFF.

This clone turned up a few times. V and J are TRBV4-1 and TRBJ1-4; D possibly corresponds to TRBD1 (5 bases). The length of the CDR3 is 15 residues. V lost 0 bases and J lost 3, with 8 bases in between. CDR1 is MGHRA and CDR2 is YSYEKL in the germline V gene. The CDR3 here is CASSQDRVSNEKLFF. In DNA, the CDR3 is TGCGCCAGCAGCCAAGACAGGGTCTCTAATGAAAAACTGTTTTTT.

The chain uses TRBV12-5 and TRBJ2-1, with 10 positions matching TRBD2. The CDR3 contains 17 residues. Germline values: CDR1 LGHNT, CDR2 FRNRAP. V gave up 0 bases and J gave up 7 bases; unmatched junction bases: 9. CDR3 sequence: CASGLVFSGRAVNEQFF. The CDR3, as DNA: TGTGCTAGTGGTTTGGTATTCAGCGGGAGGGCCGTAAATGAGCAGTTCTTC.

The chain carries TRBV4-2 and TRBJ1-2; D unresolved. The V end lost 0 bases, the J end lost 4 bases, and 12 bases lay between the germline ends. CDR3 length: 15 residues. CDR1 and CDR2 from the germline V gene are LGHNA and YNFKEQ. CDR3 in DNA: TGTGCCAGCAGCCAAGAGGAGTCGACTGGCTATGGCTACACCTTC. It codes for CASSQEESTGYGYTF.

This chain joins TRBV18 and TRBJ2-1; 8 bases agree with TRBD1. The CDR3 spans 17 residues. J was trimmed by 3 bases and V by 2 bases; bases with no gene match: 9. Germline CDR1 reads KGHSH; CDR2 reads LQKENI. The CDR3 DNA sequence: TGTGCCAGCTCACCAAAAAATCCGGGACAGGTCTACAATGAGCAGTTCTTC. Its protein product is CASSPKNPGQVYNEQFF. The variable domain in full, completed from reference TRBV18 and TRBJ2-1, reads NAGVMQNPRHLVRRRGQEARLRCSPMKGHSHVYWYRQLPEEGLKFMVYLQKENIIDESGMPKERFSAEFPKEGPSILRIQQVVRGDSAAYFCASSPKNPGQVYNEQFFGPGTRLTVL.

The rearrangement uses TRBV4-2 and TRBJ1-4; D remains unclear. Per the germline V gene, CDR1 is LGHNA and CDR2 is YNFKEQ. The CDR3 has 15 residues. Trimming cost V 2 bases and J 8 bases, with 15 bases left between them. The CDR3 coding sequence is TGTGCCAGCAGCCAAACGGCGGCCGCGGCGGAAAAACTGTTTTTT. Amino acid sequence: CASSQTAAAAEKLFF.